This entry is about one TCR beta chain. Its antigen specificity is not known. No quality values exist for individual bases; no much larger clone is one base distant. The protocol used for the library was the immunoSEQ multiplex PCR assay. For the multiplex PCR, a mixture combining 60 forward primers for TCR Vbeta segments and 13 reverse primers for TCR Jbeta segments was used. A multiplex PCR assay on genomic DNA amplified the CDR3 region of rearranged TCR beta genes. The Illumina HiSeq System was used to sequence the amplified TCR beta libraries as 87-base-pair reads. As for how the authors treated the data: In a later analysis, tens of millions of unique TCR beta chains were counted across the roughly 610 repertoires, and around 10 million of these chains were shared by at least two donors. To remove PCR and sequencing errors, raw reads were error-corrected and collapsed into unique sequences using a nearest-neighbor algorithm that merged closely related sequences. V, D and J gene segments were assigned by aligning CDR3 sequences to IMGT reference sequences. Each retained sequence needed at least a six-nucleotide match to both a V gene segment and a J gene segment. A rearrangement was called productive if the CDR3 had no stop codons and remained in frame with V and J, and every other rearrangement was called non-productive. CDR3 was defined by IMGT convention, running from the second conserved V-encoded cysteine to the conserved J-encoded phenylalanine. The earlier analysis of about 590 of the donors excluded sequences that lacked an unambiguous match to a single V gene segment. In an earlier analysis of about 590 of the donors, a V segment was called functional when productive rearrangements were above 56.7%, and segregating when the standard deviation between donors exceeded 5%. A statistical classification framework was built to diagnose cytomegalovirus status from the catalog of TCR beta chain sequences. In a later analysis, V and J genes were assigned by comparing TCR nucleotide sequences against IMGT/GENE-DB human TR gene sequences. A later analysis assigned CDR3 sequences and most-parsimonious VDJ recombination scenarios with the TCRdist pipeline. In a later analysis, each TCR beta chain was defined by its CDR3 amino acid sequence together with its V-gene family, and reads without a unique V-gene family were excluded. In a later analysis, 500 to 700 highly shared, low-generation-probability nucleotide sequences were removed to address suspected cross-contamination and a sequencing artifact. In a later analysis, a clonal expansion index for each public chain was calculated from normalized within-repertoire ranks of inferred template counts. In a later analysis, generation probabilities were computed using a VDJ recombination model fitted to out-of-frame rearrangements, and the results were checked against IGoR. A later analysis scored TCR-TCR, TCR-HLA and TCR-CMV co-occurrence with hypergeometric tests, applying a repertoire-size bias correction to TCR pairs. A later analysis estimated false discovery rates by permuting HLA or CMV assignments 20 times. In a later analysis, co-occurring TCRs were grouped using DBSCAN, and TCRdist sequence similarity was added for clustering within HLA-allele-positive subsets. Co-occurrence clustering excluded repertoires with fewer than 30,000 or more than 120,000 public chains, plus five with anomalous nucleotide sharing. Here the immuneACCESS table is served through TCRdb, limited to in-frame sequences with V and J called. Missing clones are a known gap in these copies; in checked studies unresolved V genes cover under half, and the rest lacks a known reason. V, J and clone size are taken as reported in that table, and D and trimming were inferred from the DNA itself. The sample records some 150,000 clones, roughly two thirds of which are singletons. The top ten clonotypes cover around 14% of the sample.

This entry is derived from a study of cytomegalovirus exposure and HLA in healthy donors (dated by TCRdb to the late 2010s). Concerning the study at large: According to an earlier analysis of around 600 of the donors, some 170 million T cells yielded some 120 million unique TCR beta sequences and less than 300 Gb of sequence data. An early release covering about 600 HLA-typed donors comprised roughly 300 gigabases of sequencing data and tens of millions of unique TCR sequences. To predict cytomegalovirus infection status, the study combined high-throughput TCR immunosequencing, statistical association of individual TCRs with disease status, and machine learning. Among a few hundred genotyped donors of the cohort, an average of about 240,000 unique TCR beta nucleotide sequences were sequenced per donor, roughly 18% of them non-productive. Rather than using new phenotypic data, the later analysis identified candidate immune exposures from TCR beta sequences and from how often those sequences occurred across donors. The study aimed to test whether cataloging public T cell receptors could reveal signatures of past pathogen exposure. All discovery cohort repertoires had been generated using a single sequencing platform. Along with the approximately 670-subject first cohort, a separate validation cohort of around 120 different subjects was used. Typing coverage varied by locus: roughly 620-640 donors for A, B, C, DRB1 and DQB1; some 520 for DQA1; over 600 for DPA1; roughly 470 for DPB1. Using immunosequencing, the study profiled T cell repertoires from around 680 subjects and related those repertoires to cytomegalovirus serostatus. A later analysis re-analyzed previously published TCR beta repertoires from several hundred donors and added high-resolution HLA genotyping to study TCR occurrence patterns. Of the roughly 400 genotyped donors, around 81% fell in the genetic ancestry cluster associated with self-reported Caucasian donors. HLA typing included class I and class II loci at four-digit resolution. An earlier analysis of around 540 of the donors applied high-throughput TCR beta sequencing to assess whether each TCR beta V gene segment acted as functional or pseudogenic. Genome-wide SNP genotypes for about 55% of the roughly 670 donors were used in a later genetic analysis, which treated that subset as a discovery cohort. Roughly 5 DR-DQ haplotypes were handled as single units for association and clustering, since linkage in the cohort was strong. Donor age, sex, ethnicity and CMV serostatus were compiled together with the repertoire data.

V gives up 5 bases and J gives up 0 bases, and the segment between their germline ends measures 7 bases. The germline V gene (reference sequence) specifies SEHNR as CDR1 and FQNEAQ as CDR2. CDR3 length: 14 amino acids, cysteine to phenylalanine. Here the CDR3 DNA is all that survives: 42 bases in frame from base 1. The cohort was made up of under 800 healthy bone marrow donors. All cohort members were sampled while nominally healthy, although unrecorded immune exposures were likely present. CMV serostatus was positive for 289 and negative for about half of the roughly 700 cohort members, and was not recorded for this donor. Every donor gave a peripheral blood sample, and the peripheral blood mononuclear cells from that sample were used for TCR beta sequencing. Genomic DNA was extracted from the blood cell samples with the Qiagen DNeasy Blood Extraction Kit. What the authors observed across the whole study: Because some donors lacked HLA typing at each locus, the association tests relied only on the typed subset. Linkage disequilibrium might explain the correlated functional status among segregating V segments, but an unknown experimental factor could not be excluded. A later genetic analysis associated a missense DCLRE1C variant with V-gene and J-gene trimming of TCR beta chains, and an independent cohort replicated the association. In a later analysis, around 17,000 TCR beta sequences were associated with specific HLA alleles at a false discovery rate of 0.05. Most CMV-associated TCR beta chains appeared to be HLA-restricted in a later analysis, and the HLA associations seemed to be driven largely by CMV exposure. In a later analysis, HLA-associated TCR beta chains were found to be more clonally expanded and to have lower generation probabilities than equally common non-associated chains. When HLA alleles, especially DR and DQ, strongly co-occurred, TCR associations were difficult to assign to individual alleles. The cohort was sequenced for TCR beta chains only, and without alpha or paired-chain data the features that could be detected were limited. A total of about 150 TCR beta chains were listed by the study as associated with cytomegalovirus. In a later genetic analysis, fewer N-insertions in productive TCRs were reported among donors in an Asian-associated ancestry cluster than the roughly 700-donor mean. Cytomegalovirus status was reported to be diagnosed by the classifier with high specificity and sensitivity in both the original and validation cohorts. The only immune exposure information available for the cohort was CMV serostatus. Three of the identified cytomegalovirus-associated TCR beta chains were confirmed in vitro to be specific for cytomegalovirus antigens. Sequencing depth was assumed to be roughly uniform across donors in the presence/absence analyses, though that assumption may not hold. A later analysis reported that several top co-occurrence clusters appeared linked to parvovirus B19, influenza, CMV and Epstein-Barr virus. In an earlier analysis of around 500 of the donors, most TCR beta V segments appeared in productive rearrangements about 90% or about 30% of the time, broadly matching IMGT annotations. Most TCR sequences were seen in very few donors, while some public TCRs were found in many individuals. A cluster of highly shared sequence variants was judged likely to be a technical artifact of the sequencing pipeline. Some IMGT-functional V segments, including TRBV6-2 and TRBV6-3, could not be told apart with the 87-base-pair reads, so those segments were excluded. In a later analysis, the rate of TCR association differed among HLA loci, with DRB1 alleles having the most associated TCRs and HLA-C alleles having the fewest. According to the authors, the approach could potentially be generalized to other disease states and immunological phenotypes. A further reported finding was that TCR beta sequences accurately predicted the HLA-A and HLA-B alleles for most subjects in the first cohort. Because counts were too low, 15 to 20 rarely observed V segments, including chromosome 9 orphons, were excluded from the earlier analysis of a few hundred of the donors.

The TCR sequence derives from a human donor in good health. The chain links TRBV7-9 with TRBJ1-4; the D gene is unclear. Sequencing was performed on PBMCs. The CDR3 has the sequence CASSVGTTNEKLFF. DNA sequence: TGTGCCAGCAGCGTGGGCACAACTAATGAAAAACTGTTTTTT.